What follows is one T cell receptor (beta chain) and its context. V lost 5 bases to trimming and J lost 5 bases, with 11 bases between them. CDR3 length equals 13 residues. CDR1 is SGHTA, CDR2 FQGNSA, per germline. Clones were sequenced by immunoSEQ multiplex PCR, and TCRdb holds only the in-frame ones, with some missing. The sample carries roughly 30,000 clones, around nine tenths recorded once. The data were obtained in a study of PD-1 and CTLA-4 blockade in melanoma. This receptor was obtained from a human donor with melanoma. Specimen: CD8+ T cells from peripheral blood, collected before anti-PD-1 treatment. The chain carries TRBV7-2 and TRBJ2-3; D is uncertain. The CDR3 coding sequence is TGTGCCAGCAGCGTCATTACAAGAGATACGCAGTATTTT. Translating it yields CASSVITRDTQYF.